Included here is one T cell receptor beta chain sequence, with context. This specimen comes from a study of neurological immune-mediated disorders. TCRdb itself ran the 5' RACE reads through MiXCR, one entry per CDR3 protein. Of tens of thousands of distinct CDR3 sequences in the sample, 13% to 15% are singletons; the top ten hold 27%. Germline assignment: CDR1 SGHNT and CDR2 YYREEE (reference sequence). The V and J ends lost 9 bases and 3 bases, in that order; junction bases with no gene match: 14. This CDR3 comprises 16 residues. Sequencing was performed on PBMCs. This chain connects TRBV5-4 to TRBJ2-1, with 8 bases aligning to TRBD2. The TCR sequence derives from a woman aged 45-65 years with HTLV-1-associated myelopathy (HAM/TSP). Here the CDR3 reads CANSGPRAGVYNEQFF. The DNA of the CDR3 is TGTGCCAACAGTGGGCCCCGAGCGGGGGTCTACAATGAGCAGTTCTTC.